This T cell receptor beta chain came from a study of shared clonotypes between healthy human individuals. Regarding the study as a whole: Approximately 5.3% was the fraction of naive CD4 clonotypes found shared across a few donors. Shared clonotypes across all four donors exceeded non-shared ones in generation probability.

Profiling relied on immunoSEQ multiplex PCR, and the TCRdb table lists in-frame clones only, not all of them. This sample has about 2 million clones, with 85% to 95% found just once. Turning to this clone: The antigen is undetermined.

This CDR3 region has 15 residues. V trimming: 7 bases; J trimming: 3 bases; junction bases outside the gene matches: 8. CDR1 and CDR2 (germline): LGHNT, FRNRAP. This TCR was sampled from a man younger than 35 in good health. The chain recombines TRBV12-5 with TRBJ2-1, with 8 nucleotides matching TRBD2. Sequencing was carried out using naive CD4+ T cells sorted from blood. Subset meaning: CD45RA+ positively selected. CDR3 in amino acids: CASVWGTSFYNEQFF. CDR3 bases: TGTGCTAGTGTCTGGGGGACTAGTTTCTACAATGAGCAGTTCTTC.